This T cell receptor beta chain was recovered during a study of T cell clonotyping in hematopoietic cell transplantation. Study as a whole: Recipients' pretransplant samples followed cytoreduction.

CDR1 is MNHNS and CDR2 is SASEGT in the germline V gene. J gave up 6 bases and V 7 bases, and 8 bases lay outside the gene matches. The CDR3 extends over 14 amino acids. Assay: immunoSEQ multiplex PCR; the TCRdb copy retains only in-frame clones and omits some. The top ten hold roughly 6.8% of the sample, which has roughly 29,000 clones, over 60% seen once. This clone has only a few counts. Its specificity is not known. Time point noted: recipient sample about 28 days before transplant, after cytoreduction. Recipients were bled about 28 days pretransplant and at posttransplant days 30, 100, 180. Study results and limitations: Graft donor and pretransplant recipient Inverse Simpson Index values predicted broader posttransplant TCR diversity. Without cell sorting, CD4 versus CD8 contributions remain unresolved.

The clonotype comes from a young woman with chronic myeloid leukemia. Some clones in this sample may be carry-over from other donors' samples. The sample consisted of peripheral blood mononuclear cells, taken before stem cell transplant. The V call is TRBV6-1, the J call TRBJ1-5; 8 bases agree with TRBD1. The chain's CDR3 is CASNPQGAFQPQHF. The CDR3 nucleotides read TGTGCCAGCAATCCCCAGGGGGCTTTTCAGCCCCAGCATTTT.